These 28 T cell receptor beta chains originate from one sample sequenced in a study of Graves' ophthalmopathy and Graves' hyperthyroidism. The study amplified TCR beta CDR3 regions using RNA transcripts. RT-PCR was first run with HTBI primers, then multiplex PCR in a second round. TCRdb re-analysed the multiplex PCR reads in MiXCR, keeping a single row per CDR3 protein. The table records 350,000 to 400,000 distinct CDR3 sequences, 15% to 20% of them present only once. The sequencing input was peripheral blood. Every receptor here comes from a woman aged 18-30 years with Graves' ophthalmopathy.

This clonotype was picked up many times. The chain employs TRBV28 and TRBJ2-7; D is possibly TRBD1 or TRBD2 (5 bases each). Trimming stripped 6 bases from V and 13 bases from J, with 13 bases between. Germline V gives CDR1 MDHEN, CDR2 SYDVKM. The CDR3 runs to 10 residues. The CDR3 region is CASRWTRTYF. The CDR3 DNA is TGTGCCAGCAGGTGGACACGGACTTACTTC.

Ten or more counts support this clonotype. The chain has TRBV24-1 and TRBJ1-5; D is unclear. Germline V gene lookup returns CDR1 KGHDR and CDR2 SFDVKD. The CDR3 totals 15 residues. V was shortened by 7 bases and J by 6 bases, with 18 bases between the two germline ends. The CDR3: CATSGDGPGGQPQHF. The CDR3 coding sequence is TGTGCCACCAGCGGTGATGGACCGGGAGGTCAGCCCCAGCATTTT.

This clonotype was picked up a small number of times. The rearrangement links TRBV3-1 to TRBJ2-2; 9 bases line up with TRBD1. From germline, CDR1 is LGHDT and CDR2 YNNKEL (reference sequence). The CDR3 is made up of 15 amino acids. With V trimmed by 4 bases and J by 4 bases, 4 bases remained unmatched. Written as DNA, the CDR3 is TGTGCCAGCAGCCGGGGGACAGGGATCACCGGGGAGCTGTTTTTT. It encodes CASSRGTGITGELFF.

This clonotype was seen a few times. The V call is TRBV6-1, the J call TRBJ2-5, with D perhaps TRBD1 or TRBD2 (5 bases each). The CDR3 is 14 amino acids. The germline V gene has CDR1 MNHNS and CDR2 SASEGT. The V and J ends lost 6 bases and 5 bases respectively, with 16 bases between them. The CDR3 DNA reads TGTGCCAGCAGACCTCGACAGACTACGGAGACCCAGTACTTC. Translation: CASRPRQTTETQYF.

This clonotype has at least ten counts. J is TRBJ2-7 and V is TRBV30; 14 bases are a match to TRBD2. The CDR3 length is 17 residues. J lost 2 bases, V lost 2 bases, and 8 bases had no gene match. CDR1 GTSNPN and CDR2 SVGIG come from the germline V gene (reference sequence). In DNA form, the CDR3 reads TGTGCCTGGAGTCCTGGGACTAGCGGGAGTCTTCCCTACGAGCAGTACTTC. This sequence encodes CAWSPGTSGSLPYEQYF.

This clonotype was observed at least ten times. The J gene is TRBJ1-1, the V gene TRBV7-2; 8 nucleotides match TRBD1. With 3 bases clipped from V and 7 bases from J, the junction kept 7 bases outside the gene matches. CDR3 size: 14 residues. In germline, CDR1 is SGHTA, CDR2 FQGNSA. The CDR3 sequence is CASSFAPGQDEAFF. CDR3 bases: TGTGCCAGCAGCTTCGCCCCGGGACAGGATGAAGCTTTCTTT.

This clonotype was counted ten times or more. This chain connects TRBV20-1 to TRBJ1-3; 7 nucleotides line up with TRBD1. Unmatched junction bases numbered 6, after V lost 4 bases and J lost 0 bases. The CDR3 has 15 amino acids. Germline assignment: CDR1 DFQATT and CDR2 SNEGSKA (reference sequence). The CDR3 region has the DNA TGCAGTGCTATACAGGGGCTCGTCTCTGGAAACACCATATATTTT. Amino acids: CSAIQGLVSGNTIYF.

This clonotype came up many times. The chain links TRBV7-8 to TRBJ2-6; no clear D gene. Germline loops: CDR1 SGHVS, CDR2 FQNEAQ. The CDR3 consists of 17 residues. Between the trimmed V and J ends, which lost 6 bases and 0 bases, there was a span of 15 bases. CDR3: CASRGGRTYSGANVLTF. Written as DNA, the CDR3 is TGTGCCAGCAGAGGCGGACGGACCTACTCTGGGGCCAACGTCCTGACTTTC.

This clonotype was seen ten or more times. This chain connects TRBV30 to TRBJ2-5, with D maybe TRBD2 (6 bases). This CDR3 region has 13 residues. Germline lookup yields CDR1 GTSNPN and CDR2 SVGIG (reference sequence). Trimming took off 4 bases at V and 1 base at J, with 10 bases between the two ends. This CDR3 reads CAWKGTGQETQYF. The CDR3, as DNA: TGTGCCTGGAAGGGGACTGGCCAAGAGACCCAGTACTTC.

The chain links TRBV10-1 to TRBJ2-3, with D maybe TRBD2 (6 bases). V lost 4 bases, J lost 1 base, and 9 bases lay in between. Germline V gene sequence: CDR1 WNHNN, CDR2 SYGVQD (reference sequence). This CDR3 is 14 amino acids long. The CDR3 bases are TGCGCCAGCAGTGGTAGCGGCCGCACAGATACGCAGTATTTT. Amino acids: CASSGSGRTDTQYF.

The chain carries TRBV27 and TRBJ1-6; 8 bases are a match to TRBD1. Germline CDR1 reads MNHEY; CDR2 reads SMNVEV (reference sequence). The CDR3 is 18 amino acids. The ends lost 7 bases at V and 1 base at J; junction bases unmatched: 12. This chain's CDR3 is CASTRQGAFTSYNSPLHF. CDR3 bases: TGTGCCAGCACAAGGCAGGGGGCTTTTACGTCCTATAATTCACCCCTCCACTTT.

This clonotype was seen only a few times. Its ends do not fully match the called genes, so a read error is possible. The CDR3 nucleotides read TGTGCCAGCAGTCTAGCCCTTGTGGACAGCGACCACTCTGGGGCCAACGTCCTGACTTTC. It translates to CASSLALVDSDHSGANVLTF. The rearrangement joins TRBV12-3 or TRBV12-4 to TRBJ2-6, with TRBD1 as a possible D gene (6 bases). This CDR3 spans 20 amino acids.

There are many counts of this clonotype. The V and J genes are TRBV6-2 or TRBV6-3 and TRBJ2-7; 9 bases match TRBD1. Trimming at V came to 7 bases and at J to 4 bases, leaving 8 bases not matched to a gene. The CDR3 extends over 14 amino acids. Germline-derived CDR1 and CDR2 are MNHEY and SVGEGT. DNA for the CDR3: TGTGCCAGCACCCCATCGGACAGGGGATACGAGCAGTACTTC. Its translation is CASTPSDRGYEQYF.

The chain links TRBV7-3 to TRBJ2-7, with TRBD1 matching over 9 bases. Germline V gene sequence: CDR1 SGHTA, CDR2 FQGTGA. With 5 bases clipped from V and 6 bases from J, the junction kept 8 bases outside the gene matches. This CDR3 comprises 14 residues. The CDR3: CASSLGTGYGEQYF. For the CDR3, the DNA is TGTGCCAGCAGCCTCGGGACAGGGTATGGCGAGCAGTACTTC.

This clonotype was recorded many times. This chain uses TRBV5-1 with TRBJ1-1, with a weak D call TRBD1 (6 bases). V was trimmed by 4 bases and J by 0 bases, leaving 22 bases between them. This CDR3 has 18 amino acids. Germline values: CDR1 SGHRS, CDR2 YFSETQ. CDR3 sequence: CASSPLGHRTDMNTEAFF. DNA for the CDR3: TGCGCCAGCAGCCCTTTGGGGCACCGGACAGACATGAACACTGAAGCTTTCTTT.

Many counts were recorded for this clonotype. The chain links TRBV28 to TRBJ2-2; D is unclear. Trimming removed 9 bases at V and 3 bases at J, with 8 bases between. The CDR3 is made up of 12 amino acids. Germline assignment: CDR1 MDHEN and CDR2 SYDVKM. In DNA, the CDR3 is TGTGCCAGTCTGTCGGACACCGGGGAGCTGTTTTTT. As protein: CASLSDTGELFF. The full variable domain, in which reference TRBV28 and TRBJ2-2 provide the parts outside the CDR3, is DVKVTQSSRYLVKRTGEKVFLECVQDMDHENMFWYRQDPGLGLRLIYFSYDVKMKEKGDIPEGYSVSREKKERFSLILESASTNQTSMYLCASLSDTGELFFGEGSRLTVL.

The genes are TRBV6-1 and TRBJ1-3; D perhaps matches TRBD1 (6 bases). The V end lost 4 bases, the J end lost 0 bases, and 16 bases lay between the germline ends. CDR1 and CDR2 (germline): MNHNS, SASEGT. The CDR3 has 17 residues. CDR3 bases: TGTGCCAGCAGTGCCCAGGGGACACCGATCTCTGGAAACACCATATATTTT. Its protein is CASSAQGTPISGNTIYF.

At least ten counts were recorded for this clonotype. The rearrangement links TRBV5-1 to TRBJ2-2, with D hard to call. CDR3 length equals 16 residues. Per the germline V gene, CDR1 is SGHRS and CDR2 is YFSETQ. Trimming removed 0 bases at V and 0 bases at J, with 9 bases between. The CDR3 spells CASSLAWLANTGELFF. The DNA of the CDR3 is TGCGCCAGCAGCTTGGCCTGGCTTGCGAACACCGGGGAGCTGTTTTTT.

This clonotype was seen a few times. The J gene is TRBJ1-2, the V gene TRBV6-1; TRBD1 agrees at 7 bases. Trimming at V came to 8 bases and at J to 7 bases, leaving 7 bases not matched to a gene. This CDR3 comprises 12 residues. The germline CDR1 and CDR2 sequences are MNHNS and SASEGT. The CDR3 nucleotides are TGTGCCAGCGCCACAGGGGCCGGTGGCTACACCTTC. This translates into CASATGAGGYTF.

This clonotype was counted at least ten times. The chain carries TRBV7-2 and TRBJ2-7; D may correspond to TRBD1 or TRBD2 (5 bases each). This CDR3 is built from 15 residues. The germline gives CDR1 SGHTA, CDR2 FQGNSA. The V and J ends lost 1 base and 2 bases respectively, with 12 bases between them. CDR3 in DNA: TGTGCCAGCAGCTTAGAAGGCCAGGGACCCTACGAGCAGTACTTC. It is translated as CASSLEGQGPYEQYF. The full variable domain, in which reference TRBV7-2 and TRBJ2-7 provide the parts outside the CDR3, is GAGVSQSPSNKVTEKGKDVELRCDPISGHTALYWYRQSLGQGLEFLIYFQGNSAPDKSGLPSDRFSAERTGGSVSTLTIQRTQQEDSAVYLCASSLEGQGPYEQYFGPGTRLTVT.

This clonotype was recorded at least ten times. The gene calls are TRBV7-3 and TRBJ1-5, with D perhaps matching TRBD1 (5 bases). The CDR3 loop spans 16 amino acids. Trimming cost V 0 bases and J 0 bases, with 9 bases left between them. Germline V lookup: CDR1 SGHTA, CDR2 FQGTGA. CDR3 bases: TGTGCCAGCAGCTTAACCCAGGGTTATAGCAATCAGCCCCAGCATTTT. It codes for CASSLTQGYSNQPQHF.

V and J are TRBV12-3 or TRBV12-4 and TRBJ1-5; D may be TRBD1 (6 bases). The CDR3 runs 13 residues. The V and J ends lost 6 bases and 9 bases respectively, with 15 bases between them. DNA of the CDR3: TGTGCCAGCAGCCGACAGGTCCAACGGCCCCAGCATTTT. As protein: CASSRQVQRPQHF.

The V call is TRBV6-2 or TRBV6-3, the J call TRBJ1-1; 7 bases agree with TRBD1. In germline, CDR1 is MNHEY, CDR2 SVGEGT. This CDR3 spans 16 amino acids. The trim removed 2 bases at V and 1 base at J, leaving 7 bases unmatched. The CDR3 nucleotides are TGTGCCAGCAGTTACGGAGGCAGGGGGTCGAACACTGAAGCTTTCTTT. It encodes CASSYGGRGSNTEAFF.

This clonotype was seen at least ten times. The V call is TRBV13, the J call TRBJ1-2; D unclear. V lost 8 bases to trimming and J lost 2 bases, with 15 bases between them. There are 14 residues in the CDR3. From germline, CDR1 is PRHDT and CDR2 FYEKMQ (reference sequence). This chain's CDR3 is CASVRSGWNYGYTF. CDR3 sequence (DNA): TGTGCCAGCGTCCGTTCGGGATGGAACTATGGCTACACCTTC.

There are many counts of this clonotype. V is TRBV10-3 and J is TRBJ2-5; TRBD2 might be the D (5 bases). Per germline, CDR1 ENHRY and CDR2 SYGVKD. Trimming removed 2 bases at V and 9 bases at J, with 13 bases between. The CDR3 runs to 13 residues. CDR3 sequence: CAISEGLPVSQYF. The CDR3 DNA is TGTGCCATCAGTGAGGGACTCCCCGTGTCCCAGTACTTC.

This clonotype appeared many times. This chain joins TRBV6-2 or TRBV6-3 and TRBJ2-7; the D call may be TRBD1 or TRBD2 (5 bases each). The CDR3 consists of 14 residues. Germline CDR1 is MNHEY and CDR2 is SVGEGT. V shed 8 bases and J shed 0 bases, with 14 bases lying between them. The CDR3 nucleotides are TGTGCCAGCGGAGGACACCCAGTCTCCTACGAGCAGTACTTC. It yields the protein CASGGHPVSYEQYF.

This clonotype was seen repeatedly, ten times or more. V usage is TRBV19 and J usage is TRBJ1-1; D unclear. V shed 3 bases and J shed 0 bases, with 5 bases lying between them. There are 13 residues in the CDR3. CDR1 is LNHDA and CDR2 is SQIVND in the germline V gene (reference sequence). CDR3 DNA: TGTGCCAGTAGTATTCGGCTGAACACTGAAGCTTTCTTT. This sequence encodes CASSIRLNTEAFF.

This clonotype was seen ten or more times. The CDR3 bases are TGTGCCAGCGAAAAATCTAACTATGGCTACACCTTC. Translated, it gives CASEKSNYGYTF. The chain uses TRBV6-5 and TRBJ1-2, with unresolved D. The length of the CDR3 is 12 residues. V gave up 8 bases and J gave up 0 bases, with 7 bases separating them. Germline values: CDR1 MNHEY, CDR2 SVGAGI.